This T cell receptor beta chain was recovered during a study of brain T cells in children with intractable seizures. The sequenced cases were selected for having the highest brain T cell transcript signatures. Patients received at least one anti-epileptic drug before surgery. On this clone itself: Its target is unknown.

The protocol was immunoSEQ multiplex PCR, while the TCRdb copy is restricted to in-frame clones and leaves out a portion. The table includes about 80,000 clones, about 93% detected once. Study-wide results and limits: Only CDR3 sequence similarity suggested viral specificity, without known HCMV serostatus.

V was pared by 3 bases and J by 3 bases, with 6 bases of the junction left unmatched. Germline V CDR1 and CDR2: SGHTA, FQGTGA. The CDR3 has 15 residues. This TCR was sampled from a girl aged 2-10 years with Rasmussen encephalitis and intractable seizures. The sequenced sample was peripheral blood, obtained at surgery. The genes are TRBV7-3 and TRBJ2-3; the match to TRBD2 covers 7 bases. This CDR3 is CASSLSGIGTDTQYF. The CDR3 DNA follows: TGTGCCAGCAGCTTGAGCGGGATAGGGACAGATACGCAGTATTTT.